The clone carrying this TCR beta chain was recorded a few times. The sample comes from a study of control samples from healthy donors and cancer patients. TCRdb's copy holds only in-frame clones and misses some; the assay was immunoSEQ multiplex PCR. The sample lists roughly 370,000 clones, 75% to 95% occurring once. CDR1 and CDR2 (germline): SGDLS, YYNGEE. Trimming removed 2 bases at V and 10 bases at J, with 16 bases between. The CDR3 runs 14 residues. Sample: PBMCs. The chain combines TRBV9 with TRBJ2-1; D call uncertain. The TCR sequence derives from a man between 40 and 49 years old with head and neck cancer. The CDR3 DNA follows: TGTGCCAGCAGCGTCGTCTCAAGTATACGGGAGCAGTTCTTC. As protein: CASSVVSSIREQFF.